The source of this T cell receptor beta chain is a study of OX40 agonist ivuxolimab in advanced cancers. CDR1 SEHNR and CDR2 FQNEAQ come from the germline V gene (reference sequence). The CDR3 has 12 amino acids. V was shortened by 5 bases and J by 7 bases, with 11 bases between the two germline ends. The repertoire was sequenced with immunoSEQ multiplex PCR; TCRdb's copy has only in-frame clones and lacks some. Of nearly 80,000 clones in the sample, almost 85% were seen once. Study results and limitations: More expanded clones were found, on average, in CD8+ than in CD4+ T cells.

The table lists this clone with a few counts. Antigen unknown. The receptor's source is an adult with an advanced solid tumor such as melanoma, head and neck, liver or kidney cancer. This sample comprised CD4+ or CD8+ T cells sorted from blood, obtained in a trial of the OX40 agonist ivuxolimab. V usage is TRBV7-9 and J usage is TRBJ1-2; perhaps TRBD1 as D (5 bases). CDR3: CASSGGVGGYTF. CDR3 nucleotides: TGTGCCAGCAGCGGGGGAGTCGGTGGCTACACCTTC.